A single sample gave rise to the 20 T cell receptor beta chains below, sequenced in a study of blood T cell repertoires in COVID-19. Only in-frame clones appear in the TCRdb table, and some are missing; sequencing was by immunoSEQ multiplex PCR. This sample has roughly 330,000 clones, with 89% found just once. Sequencing input: peripheral blood. Receptors originate from a man younger than 30 who had recovered from COVID-19.

This clone came up once. The chain couples TRBV5-5 to TRBJ2-7; D is possibly TRBD1 (8 bases). The CDR3 totals 15 residues. Trimming pared 4 bases from V and 3 bases from J, leaving 17 bases between. CDR1 is SGHKS, CDR2 YYEKEE, per germline (reference sequence). The CDR3 nucleotides are TGTGCCAGCAGCCCGCGGGGGACAGGCGACTACGAGCAGTACTTC. Translated, it gives CASSPRGTGDYEQYF.

The chain links TRBV11-2 to TRBJ1-1; weak D call: TRBD1 (6 bases). CDR1 and CDR2 (germline): SGHAT, FQNNGV. This CDR3 is built from 14 residues. V dropped 3 bases and J dropped 6 bases, with 14 bases sitting between them. The CDR3 loop is CASSLGRGRSEAFF. CDR3 nucleotides: TGTGCCAGCAGCTTGGGCAGGGGAAGGTCTGAAGCTTTCTTT.

This rearrangement joins TRBV7-2 to TRBJ2-7; 10 bases line up with TRBD2. Per the germline V gene, CDR1 is SGHTA and CDR2 is FQGNSA. This CDR3 spans 17 amino acids. Trimming removed 0 bases from V and 0 bases from J; junction bases left unmatched: 5. CDR3 region: CASSLAVASGGSYEQYF. The CDR3, as DNA: TGTGCCAGCAGCTTAGCCGTAGCTAGCGGGGGCTCCTACGAGCAGTACTTC.

This chain uses TRBV5-1 with TRBJ1-3; no reliable D call. Germline lookup yields CDR1 SGHRS and CDR2 YFSETQ. V shed 4 bases and J shed 3 bases, with 11 bases lying between them. The length of the CDR3 is 14 residues. DNA for the CDR3: TGCGCCAGCAGCCCTTTGGGAGGTGGAAACACCATATATTTT. It specifies CASSPLGGGNTIYF.

The chain links TRBV18 to TRBJ1-1; perhaps TRBD1 as D (6 bases). Germline loops: CDR1 KGHSH, CDR2 LQKENI. This CDR3 has 14 residues. Trimming shortened V by 6 bases and J by 0 bases, and 11 bases separated the two germline ends. CDR3: CASSRQDMNTEAFF. The CDR3, as DNA: TGTGCCAGCTCCCGACAGGACATGAACACTGAAGCTTTCTTT.

The CDR3 bases are TGTGCCAGCAGTAAGCTTCTAGGCTACACAGATACGCAGTATTTT. It specifies CASSKLLGYTDTQYF. This chain connects TRBV6-5 to TRBJ2-3, with D unresolved. CDR1 and CDR2 (germline): MNHEY, SVGAGI. This CDR3 region has 15 residues. V was pared by 5 bases and J by 2 bases, with 14 bases between.

This rearrangement joins TRBV7-9 to TRBJ2-2, with 14 bases matching TRBD2. The V gene end was trimmed by 5 bases and the J gene end by 6 bases; junction bases not matched to a gene: 2. Germline V gives CDR1 SEHNR, CDR2 FQNEAQ (reference sequence). The CDR3 sequence is 15 residues long. DNA of the CDR3: TGTGCCAGCAGCCCGGGACTAGCGGGGGCCGGGGAGCTGTTTTTT. Translated, it gives CASSPGLAGAGELFF.

The chain links TRBV27 to TRBJ2-7; 7 bases are shared with TRBD2. The CDR3 contains 15 residues. V lost 4 bases, J lost 4 bases, and 10 bases stayed unmatched. Germline loops: CDR1 MNHEY, CDR2 SMNVEV (reference sequence). The CDR3 coding sequence is TGTGCCAGCAGTTCCCTTGGGGAGGGGTCGTACGAGCAGTACTTC. Translating it yields CASSSLGEGSYEQYF.

The rearrangement joins TRBV2 to TRBJ1-1, with a weak D call TRBD1 (5 bases). The germline V and J ends were trimmed by 4 bases and 4 bases, with 13 bases remaining between them. There are 14 residues in the CDR3. Germline-derived CDR1 and CDR2 are SNHLY and FYNNEI. DNA of the CDR3: TGTGCCAGCAGTGGTAAATCGGGGGGCACTGAAGCTTTCTTT. Translation gives CASSGKSGGTEAFF.

The chain combines TRBV5-1 with TRBJ1-1; perhaps TRBD1 as D (6 bases). Germline lookup yields CDR1 SGHRS and CDR2 YFSETQ. Trimming shortened V by 3 bases and J by 5 bases, and 20 bases separated the two germline ends. The CDR3 totals 16 residues. The CDR3 protein is CASSSGPKSGVTEAFF. The CDR3 DNA sequence: TGCGCCAGCAGCTCGGGCCCGAAATCAGGGGTTACTGAAGCTTTCTTT.

V gene TRBV19 combines with J gene TRBJ1-1, with 7 positions matching TRBD1. The CDR3 totals 14 residues. Per the germline V gene, CDR1 is LNHDA and CDR2 is SQIVND (reference sequence). Losses at the gene ends were 5 bases for V and 6 bases for J; bases not matched to a gene: 9. The CDR3 DNA is TGTGCCAGTAGTGTCAGACAGGGTCCTCCTGAAGCTTTCTTT. Its protein is CASSVRQGPPEAFF.

This chain joins TRBV5-6 and TRBJ1-4; D ambiguous. Germline values: CDR1 SGHDT, CDR2 YYEEEE. V was clipped by 4 bases and J by 8 bases, with 15 bases between them. CDR3 length equals 14 residues. CDR3 nucleotide sequence: TGTGCCAGCAGCGCCCGCCCCCTGGAGGAAAAACTGTTTTTT. Protein sequence: CASSARPLEEKLFF.

V gene TRBV5-1 combines with J gene TRBJ2-2; 8 bases match TRBD2. The CDR3 contains 19 residues. V trimming: 4 bases; J trimming: 0 bases; junction bases outside the gene matches: 14. The germline gives CDR1 SGHRS, CDR2 YFSETQ. Here the CDR3 DNA reads TGCGCCAGCAGCCACCCAGAGACTAGCGTAAACCCGAACACCGGGGAGCTGTTTTTT. Amino acid sequence: CASSHPETSVNPNTGELFF.

V and J are TRBV11-2 and TRBJ2-1; 7 bases map to TRBD1. CDR1 and CDR2 (germline): SGHAT, FQNNGV. The ends lost 5 bases at V and 9 bases at J; junction bases unmatched: 16. This CDR3 has 16 residues. In DNA, the CDR3 is TGTGCCAGCAGCACCATTACAGGGGCCCTAGGGGCTGAGCAGTTCTTC. Translation gives CASSTITGALGAEQFF.

The chain links TRBV18 to TRBJ2-1, with 12 bases aligning to TRBD2. The germline CDR1 and CDR2 sequences are KGHSH and LQKENI. CDR3 length: 15 amino acids. Trimming removed 6 bases from V and 4 bases from J; junction bases left unmatched: 4. CDR3 in amino acids: CASSPGTSGYNEQFF. CDR3 in DNA: TGTGCCAGCTCTCCCGGGACTAGCGGGTACAATGAGCAGTTCTTC. The full variable domain, with the rest looked up from reference TRBV18 and TRBJ2-1, is NAGVMQNPRHLVRRRGQEARLRCSPMKGHSHVYWYRQLPEEGLKFMVYLQKENIIDESGMPKERFSAEFPKEGPSILRIQQVVRGDSAAYFCASSPGTSGYNEQFFGPGTRLTVL.

The J gene is TRBJ2-1, the V gene TRBV19; TRBD2 matches 11 bases. CDR3 length: 15 amino acids. Losses at the gene ends were 4 bases for V and 9 bases for J; bases not matched to a gene: 8. Germline assignment: CDR1 LNHDA and CDR2 SQIVND (reference sequence). The chain's CDR3 is CASSTTSGVRGEQFF. The CDR3 DNA reads TGTGCCAGTAGTACGACTAGCGGGGTGAGGGGTGAGCAGTTCTTC. The whole variable domain, remainder taken from reference TRBV19 and TRBJ2-1, is DGGITQSPKYLFRKEGQNVTLSCEQNLNHDAMYWYRQDPGQGLRLIYYSQIVNDFQKGDIAEGYSVSREKKESFPLTVTSAQKNPTAFYLCASSTTSGVRGEQFFGPGTRLTVL.

The CDR3 protein is CSASKSGGNTEAFF. CDR3 DNA sequence: TGCAGTGCTAGTAAGTCAGGGGGGAACACTGAAGCTTTCTTT. The chain has TRBV20-1 and TRBJ1-1, with TRBD1 matching over 7 bases. Germline CDR1 reads DFQATT; CDR2 reads SNEGSKA (reference sequence). V lost 3 bases and J lost 1; bases outside the gene matches: 5. The CDR3 contains 14 residues.

The rearrangement joins TRBV6-5 to TRBJ1-2; 10 positions agree with TRBD1. V was clipped by 6 bases and J by 8 bases; unmatched bases: 9. CDR1 and CDR2 (germline): MNHEY, SVGAGI. The CDR3 consists of 14 residues. The CDR3 DNA sequence: TGTGCCAGCAGGATTGACAGGGGGCAGAGGGGCTACACCTTC. Protein product: CASRIDRGQRGYTF.

The chain's CDR3 is CASSYSSTMNTEAFF. Here the CDR3 DNA reads TGTGCCAGCAGTTACAGCTCCACCATGAACACTGAAGCTTTCTTT. V is TRBV6-5 and J is TRBJ1-1, with unresolved D. CDR1 MNHEY and CDR2 SVGAGI come from the germline V gene. With 2 bases removed from V and 0 bases from J, the gap between germline ends came to 10 bases. The CDR3 totals 15 residues.

The chain carries TRBV5-1 and TRBJ2-7; the D gene is possibly TRBD1 (6 bases). Trimming left V 4 bases short and J 0 bases short, with 17 bases between. The CDR3 contains 16 residues. Germline loops: CDR1 SGHRS, CDR2 YFSETQ. CDR3 region: CASSRSWTESSYEQYF. In DNA, the CDR3 is TGCGCCAGCAGCAGAAGCTGGACAGAAAGCTCCTACGAGCAGTACTTC.